This T cell receptor beta chain came from a study of blood T cell repertoires in COVID-19. V shed 1 base, J shed 7 bases, and the junction held 7 bases outside the gene matches. Looked up from germline, CDR1 is SGDLS and CDR2 is YYNGEE. This CDR3 has 15 amino acids. As handled by the study authors: Counts of nucleated cells, estimated from reference gene primer amplification, were obtained. TCRdb keeps only in-frame clones here, not all; method: immunoSEQ multiplex PCR. For V, J and clone size, that table is used; D and trimming come from the DNA. The sample contains roughly 150,000 clones, more than 75% of which appear only once.

The rearrangement links TRBV9 to TRBJ1-4, with 7 bases that match TRBD1. This receptor was taken from a man in his sixties with acute or convalescent COVID-19. Sequencing was performed on peripheral blood. CDR3 sequence reads: CASSVNRGGSEKLFF. CDR3 DNA sequence: TGTGCCAGCAGCGTAAACAGGGGTGGAAGTGAAAAACTGTTTTTT.